Listed below are T cell receptor beta chains from one sample, sequenced in a study of blood T cell repertoires in COVID-19. Profiled with immunoSEQ multiplex PCR; TCRdb holds only in-frame clones, not every one. The sample has about 320,000 clones, around 85% seen once. Material: PBMCs or T cells enriched from blood (not recorded which). These receptors were collected from a woman aged 30 to 39 who had been exposed to COVID-19. Each CDR3 is given without its conserved first and last residue.

j_call v_call cdr3_aa
TRBJ2-3 TRBV7-2 ASSLNQAGGGTDTQY
TRBJ2-6 TRBV5-1 ASSLAGGANVLT
TRBJ1-1 TRBV7-9 ASSLRARDTNTEAF
TRBJ1-3 TRBV12-3/TRBV12-4 ASTLRAGNTIY
TRBJ2-5 TRBV30 AWIAVPGTQY
TRBJ2-5 TRBV7-2 ASSPEGQAPRETQY
TRBJ2-2 TRBV19 ASLDRGDTGELF
TRBJ2-7 TRBV6-5 ASSLGAYEQY
TRBJ2-1 TRBV30 AWDAGGLHNEQF
TRBJ2-2 TRBV9 ASSAQGTGELF
TRBJ2-6 TRBV5-4 ASSLIWGQFVSGANVLT
TRBJ1-4 TRBV7-2 ASSSLQGGKEKLF
TRBJ2-7 TRBV10-3 AISRSTGDYEQY
TRBJ1-1 TRBV6-2/TRBV6-3 ASSRGEANTEAF
TRBJ1-2 TRBV7-2 ASSLATGSRGYT
TRBJ1-2 TRBV25-1 ASSEELDRGSRGYT
TRBJ1-1 TRBV6-4 ASSDSETGEAF
TRBJ2-1 TRBV5-1 ASSWGDGNNEQF
TRBJ1-1 TRBV10-3 AINPGQGGMNTEAF
TRBJ1-2 TRBV19 ASSIQMGQGFFGYT
TRBJ1-1 TRBV28 ASSLVGQGLSNTEAF
TRBJ1-1 TRBV11-1 ASSRRTGAGTEAF
TRBJ1-3 TRBV7-6 ASSLATGSSGNTIY
TRBJ2-7 TRBV7-8 ASSPSRDNPYEQY
TRBJ1-1 TRBV7-6 ASSLAAVNTEAF
TRBJ1-4 TRBV21-1 ASSLNEKLF
TRBJ1-5 TRBV19 ASKGQQVLSNQPQH
TRBJ2-6 TRBV6-2/TRBV6-3 ASSYSRVRQSSSGANVLT
TRBJ2-1 TRBV28 ASKKQRDYFNEQF
TRBJ2-2 TRBV11-3 ASSPKAGLAGASNTGELF
TRBJ1-3 TRBV19 ASSIGTGYGNTIY
TRBJ2-1 TRBV27 ASSFVGLPYNEQF
TRBJ1-1 TRBV5-8 ASSLFSSKNTEAF
TRBJ2-3 TRBV7-3 ASSFSGSPDTQY
TRBJ2-7 TRBV7-3 ASSPRYSGSHYEQY
TRBJ2-3 TRBV7-2 ASSLDSGGVSTDTQY
TRBJ1-1 TRBV18 ASSPFNVQGQYTEAF
TRBJ1-1 TRBV9 ASSVEGGSPRRAF
TRBJ2-1 TRBV2 ASSSGSGRATEQF
TRBJ2-7 TRBV6-5 ASSYSTPEDEQY
TRBJ1-6 TRBV5-1 ASSDQGRDSPLH
TRBJ1-4 TRBV30 AWSGSGGNEKLF
TRBJ1-5 TRBV15 ATSIRTGRNQPQH
TRBJ1-1 TRBV5-4 ASSSTGPEAF
TRBJ1-5 TRBV27 ASKTGGTGDNQPQH
TRBJ2-7 TRBV11-2 ASSFSSSYEQY
TRBJ2-7 TRBV12-5 ASGFDRTYEQY
TRBJ2-7 TRBV12-3/TRBV12-4 ASSTLTSYEQY
TRBJ1-1 TRBV5-1 ASSLLSGTGTNTEAF
TRBJ1-2 TRBV15 ATSRDPRGSYT
TRBJ1-2 TRBV18 ASSVIGADGYT
TRBJ2-4 TRBV11-2 ASSLWEREKNIQY
TRBJ2-5 TRBV5-1 ASSLGQGIRETQY